A selection of T cell receptor beta chains follows, all from one sample in a study of response to subunit inactivated influenza vaccine. From the RT-PCR reads, TCRdb called clonotypes with MiXCR, one entry per CDR3 protein. The sample has around 570,000 distinct CDR3 sequences, approximately 7.1% seen once. The sequencing here drew on PBMCs from blood, taken roughly 24 months after vaccination. All receptors derive from a man aged 50 to 75 who received an inactivated influenza vaccine. CDR3s include the opening cysteine and the closing phenylalanine or tryptophan. The D gene is left open where the match is weak. Not every row has a clone size; where given, it reads once, few, many or a size class.

j_call clone_size d_call v_call cdr3_nt cdr3_aa
TRBJ1-2 - TRBD1 TRBV7-8 TGTGCCAGCAGCTTCCCGGGACAGGGGCGCTATGGCTACACCTTC CASSFPGQGRYGYTF
TRBJ2-1 many TRBD1 TRBV24-1 TGTGCCACCAGTGACGACAGGGTGAATGAGCAGTTCTTC CATSDDRVNEQFF
TRBJ2-5 few - TRBV3-1 TGTGCCAGCAGCCAAATCAGCGTTGGGACCCAGTACTTC CASSQISVGTQYF
TRBJ2-5 - - TRBV6-5 TGTGCCAGCAGTACCGATTTATCTGTCGGGACCCAGTACTTC CASSTDLSVGTQYF
TRBJ2-1 many - TRBV20-1 TGCAGTGCTAGAGATCCTGGGATTCATTGGGATGAGCAGTTCTTC CSARDPGIHWDEQFF
TRBJ1-6 - - TRBV7-2 TGTGCCAGCAGCTTAGTTAGCAGCACAAATTCACCCCTCCACTTT CASSLVSSTNSPLHF
TRBJ1-1 - TRBD1 TRBV5-1 TGCGCCAGCAGCTACGTGGCGGGACAGGGAGGCACTGAAGCTTTCTTT CASSYVAGQGGTEAFF
TRBJ1-2 - - TRBV3-1 TGTGCCAGCAGCCCAGGAGCTTTCTATGGCTACACCTTC CASSPGAFYGYTF
TRBJ2-7 few TRBD2 TRBV27 TGTGCCAGCAGTTTAAAAGCGGGGGGATACTACGAGCAGTACTTC CASSLKAGGYYEQYF
TRBJ2-7 many TRBD1 TRBV6-1 TGTGCCAGCGTAAGGGACAGGGGAAACTACGAGCAGTACTTC CASVRDRGNYEQYF
TRBJ1-1 many - TRBV4-3 TGCGCCAGCAGCCAAGAGACCCACCAGAACACTGAAGCTTTCTTT CASSQETHQNTEAFF
TRBJ2-1 once TRBD2 TRBV5-6 TGTGCCAGCAGCTCACCAGCGGGGGCGCACAATGAGCAGTTCTTC CASSSPAGAHNEQFF
TRBJ1-5 - - TRBV3-1 TGTGCCAGCAGCGAGCCCAATCAGCCCCAGCATTTT CASSEPNQPQHF
TRBJ2-2 - - TRBV5-1 TGCGCCAGCAGCGGCAGGGAAACCGGGGAGCTGTTTTTT CASSGRETGELFF
TRBJ2-1 few TRBD1 TRBV6-1 TGTGCCACCTCCCGGACAGGGGAGGGGAGTGAGCAGTTCTTC CATSRTGEGSEQFF
TRBJ2-7 many TRBD1 TRBV15 TGTGCCACCAGCAGATCTACAGGGGGCCAGTACTTC CATSRSTGGQYF
TRBJ2-1 - TRBD1 TRBV29-1 TGCAGCGCTTCGACAGGGCTGGGTGAGCAGTTCTTC CSASTGLGEQFF
TRBJ1-4 - - TRBV6-5 TGTGCCAGCAGTTACTTCCTTGAAAAACTGTTTTTT CASSYFLEKLFF
TRBJ1-1 - - TRBV11-3 TGTGCCAGCAGCCTCGGGACAAATGAAGCTTTCTTT CASSLGTNEAFF
TRBJ2-7 few TRBD1 TRBV5-1 TGCGCCAGCCGAGCCTCGACAGGGACATCCTACGAGCAGTACTTC CASRASTGTSYEQYF
TRBJ2-2 - TRBD1 TRBV4-3 TGCGCCAGCAGCCAAGATCTCGGGACAGAGGCTAACACCGGGGAGCTGTTTTTT CASSQDLGTEANTGELFF
TRBJ2-7 few - TRBV12-3/TRBV12-4 TGTGCCAGCAGTTCCCTACAGGGCAAGCAGTACTTC CASSSLQGKQYF
TRBJ1-2 - - TRBV7-2 TGTGCCAGCAGCTTGACAGGCCCTACGGGCTACACCTTC CASSLTGPTGYTF
TRBJ1-4 few TRBD1 TRBV28 TGTGCCAGCAGGACGTCAGGGGGCCGCGCTGAAAAACTGTTTTTT CASRTSGGRAEKLFF
TRBJ1-2 many - TRBV12-3/TRBV12-4 TGTGCCAGCAGTAGTGGGTCAGGATATAACTATGGCTACACCTTC CASSSGSGYNYGYTF
TRBJ2-2 - - TRBV27 TGTGCCAGCAGTTTATCTTTCCGTATCGGGGAGCTGTTTTTT CASSLSFRIGELFF
TRBJ2-2 - - TRBV11-2 TGTGCCAGCAGCTTGGTACGGAGTAACACCGGGGAGCTGTTTTTT CASSLVRSNTGELFF
TRBJ1-1 - TRBD1 TRBV6-2/TRBV6-3 TGTGCCAGCAGTCCCCCGGACAGGTCTGAAGCTTTCTTT CASSPPDRSEAFF
TRBJ2-5 few - TRBV6-1 TGTGCCAGCAACCGGGGTGGCGAAGAGACCCAGTACTTC CASNRGGEETQYF
TRBJ2-7 many TRBD1 TRBV4-1 TGCGCCAGCAGCCAAGATTATAGTCCGGGACAGGACTACGAGCAGTACTTC CASSQDYSPGQDYEQYF
TRBJ2-7 - - TRBV5-6 TGTGCCAGCAACATTGGACGCCTCTCCTACGAGCAGTACTTC CASNIGRLSYEQYF
TRBJ2-1 many - TRBV12-5 TGTGCTAGTGGTTTGGTCCCGGGGCGCAATGAGCAGTTCTTC CASGLVPGRNEQFF
TRBJ2-2 - TRBD2 TRBV4-3 TGCGCCAGCAGCCAAGGGGTTTTTGGCGGGGGCACCGGGGAGCTGTTTTTT CASSQGVFGGGTGELFF
TRBJ1-2 few - TRBV28 TGTGCCAGCGAACCCGGAGGGCTTAACTATGGCTACACCTTC CASEPGGLNYGYTF
TRBJ2-5 few - TRBV4-1 TGCGCCAGCAGCCAAGATCAAGCGACAGCTCAAGAGACCCAGTACTTC CASSQDQATAQETQYF
TRBJ2-7 - TRBD2 TRBV2 TGTGCCAGCAGTGAAGCGACTAGCGGGAGGTGGGAGCAGTACTTC CASSEATSGRWEQYF
TRBJ1-2 few - TRBV2 TGTGCCAGCAGTGCAGGTCCAAACTATGGCTACACCTTC CASSAGPNYGYTF
TRBJ2-7 few - TRBV7-9 TGTGCCAGCAGCTTAGAAGGAGGGTTAAGCGAGCAGTACTTC CASSLEGGLSEQYF
TRBJ2-1 few - TRBV6-2/TRBV6-3 TGTGCCAGCAGTTATTACCGGGACGGAAACAATGAGCAGTTCTTC CASSYYRDGNNEQFF
TRBJ1-5 many - TRBV6-5 TGTGCCAGCAGTTCAGGGATGGTAAGCAATCAGCCCCAGCATTTT CASSSGMVSNQPQHF
TRBJ2-4 few - TRBV7-2 TGTGCCAGCAGCGGGGCTCGTGCCAAAAACATTCAGTACTTC CASSGARAKNIQYF
TRBJ1-3 few - TRBV7-2 TGTGCCAGCAGCCCATCCGGTTGGCTCTCTGGAAACACCATATATTTT CASSPSGWLSGNTIYF
TRBJ2-7 few - TRBV20-1 TGCAGTGCTAGAATGGGGGCTACGCCCCCGTATGAGCAGTACTTC CSARMGATPPYEQYF
TRBJ2-7 - - TRBV7-9 TGTGCCAGCAGCCCGGAGCCGGGAAACGAGCAGTACTTC CASSPEPGNEQYF
TRBJ1-2 - - TRBV12-3/TRBV12-4 TGTGCCAGCAGTTTGGAGGGTTGGTATGGCTACACCTTC CASSLEGWYGYTF
TRBJ2-7 many TRBD2 TRBV7-8 TGTGCCAGCAGCCCAAGGACTAGCGGCATCGAGCAGTACTTC CASSPRTSGIEQYF
TRBJ1-5 few - TRBV15 TGTGCCACCAGCAGAGAAGTAGGCAATCAGCCCCAGCATTTT CATSREVGNQPQHF
TRBJ1-2 few TRBD1 TRBV15 TGTGCCACCAGCAGAGCGACAGGGTCGACACCTGGCTACACCTTC CATSRATGSTPGYTF
TRBJ2-1 few TRBD2 TRBV24-1 TGTGCCACCAGTGACGGAGGACTAGCGGGTCCCATTGAGCAGTTCTTC CATSDGGLAGPIEQFF
TRBJ2-5 few - TRBV7-2 TGTGCCAGCAGACCCGGGACCCTGTACCAAGAGACCCAGTACTTC CASRPGTLYQETQYF
TRBJ2-1 - TRBD2 TRBV20-1 TGCAGTGCCCCAAGGATTATAGCGGGGAGCTCCTACAATGAGCAGTTCTTC CSAPRIIAGSSYNEQFF
TRBJ1-2 many - TRBV7-2 TGTGCCAGCAGCTCCGCGCCTTCAGCTCCAAATGGCTACACCTTC CASSSAPSAPNGYTF
TRBJ2-5 few TRBD1 TRBV27 TGTGCCAGCAGTTTATCCCAGACAGGGTGGAGGGAGACCCAGTACTTC CASSLSQTGWRETQYF
TRBJ2-7 few TRBD2 TRBV15 TGTGCCACCAGCAGAGATCACGGGAGGTCCTACGAGCAGTACTTC CATSRDHGRSYEQYF
TRBJ2-3 few TRBD2 TRBV5-8 TGTGCCAGCAGCCCAGGGTACTCGCGGGGGGATACGCAGTATTTT CASSPGYSRGDTQYF
TRBJ1-1 - - TRBV7-9 TGTGCCGGTGACGACCGTCGCACTGAAGCTTTCTTT CAGDDRRTEAFF
TRBJ2-2 few - TRBV2 TGTGCCAGTCAAGGGGGGGAGCGCCTGGCCACCGGGGAGCTGTTTTTT CASQGGERLATGELFF
TRBJ2-7 many TRBD2 TRBV5-1 TGCGCCAGCAGCTCGACTAGCGGCTCCTACGAGCAGTACTTC CASSSTSGSYEQYF